A single TCR beta chain is shown here with its context. Its matching antigen is unknown. These data are taken from a study of post-analysis software for immune sequencing data. Study-wide results and limits: Same-batch preparations were strongly co-clustered by F measure.

The TCR beta cDNA libraries contained unique molecular identifiers. T cells numbering roughly 0.95 to 11 million gave rise to 450,000 to 550,000 cDNA molecules. TCRdb processed the PCR reads anew with MiXCR; each CDR3 protein has one entry. The sample records roughly 650,000 distinct CDR3 sequences, 55% to 60% being singletons. Sequencing was performed on blood. The clonotype was recovered from a girl aged 2 to 10 with multiple sclerosis.

Written as DNA, the CDR3 is TGTGCCAGCAGTCGCTCCTTATTTCCGGGACAGAACACTGAAGCTTTCTTT. This translates into CASSRSLFPGQNTEAFF. V usage is TRBV6-2 or TRBV6-3 and J usage is TRBJ1-1, with D possibly being TRBD1 (6 bases). Per germline, CDR1 MNHEY and CDR2 SVGEGT. V gave up 5 bases and J gave up 1 base, with 20 bases separating them. The length of the CDR3 is 17 residues.